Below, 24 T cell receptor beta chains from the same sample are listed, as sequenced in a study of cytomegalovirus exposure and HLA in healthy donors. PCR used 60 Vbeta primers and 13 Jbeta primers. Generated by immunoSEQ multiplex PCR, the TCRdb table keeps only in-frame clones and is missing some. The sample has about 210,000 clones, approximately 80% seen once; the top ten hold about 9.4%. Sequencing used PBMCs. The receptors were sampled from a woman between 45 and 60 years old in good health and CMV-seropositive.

The CDR3 DNA reads TGTGCCAGCAGATCACCCAGCGGCCCCTCCGTAGAGCAGTACTTC. This gives the protein CASRSPSGPSVEQYF. This chain joins TRBV6-5 and TRBJ2-5, with a possible D match to TRBD2 (5 bases). With 6 bases removed from V and 11 bases from J, the gap between germline ends came to 25 bases. Per the germline V gene, CDR1 is MNHEY and CDR2 is SVGAGI. The CDR3 runs to 15 residues.

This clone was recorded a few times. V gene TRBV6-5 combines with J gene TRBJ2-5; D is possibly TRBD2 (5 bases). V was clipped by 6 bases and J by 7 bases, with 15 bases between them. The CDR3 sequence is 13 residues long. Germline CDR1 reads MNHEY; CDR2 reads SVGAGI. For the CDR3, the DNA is TGTGCCAGCAGCGGACCTACTCGGGGGACCCAGTACTTC. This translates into CASSGPTRGTQYF.

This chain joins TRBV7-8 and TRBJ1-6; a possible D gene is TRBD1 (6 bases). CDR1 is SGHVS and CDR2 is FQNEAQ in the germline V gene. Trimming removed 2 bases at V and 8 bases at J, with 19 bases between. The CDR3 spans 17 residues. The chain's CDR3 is CASSLMTGPAGDSPLHF. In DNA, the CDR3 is TGTGCCAGCAGCTTAATGACAGGCCCAGCTGGAGATTCACCCCTCCACTTT.

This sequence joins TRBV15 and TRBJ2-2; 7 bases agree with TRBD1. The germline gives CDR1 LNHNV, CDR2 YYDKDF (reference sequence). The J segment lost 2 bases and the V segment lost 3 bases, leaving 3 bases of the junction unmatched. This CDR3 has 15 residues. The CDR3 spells CATSRGTANTGELFF. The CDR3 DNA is TGTGCCACCAGCAGGGGGACAGCTAACACCGGGGAGCTGTTTTTT. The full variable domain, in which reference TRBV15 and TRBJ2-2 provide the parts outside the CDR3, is DAMVIQNPRYQVTQFGKPVTLSCSQTLNHNVMYWYQQKSSQAPKLLFHYYDKDFNNEADTPDNFQSRRPNTSFCFLDIRSPGLGDTAMYLCATSRGTANTGELFFGEGSRLTVL.

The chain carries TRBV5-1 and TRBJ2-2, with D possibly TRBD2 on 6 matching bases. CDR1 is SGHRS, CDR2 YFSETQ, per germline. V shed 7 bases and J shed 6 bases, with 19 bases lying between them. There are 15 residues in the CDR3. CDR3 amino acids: CASQNGGGASGELFF. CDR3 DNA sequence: TGCGCCAGCCAGAACGGGGGAGGCGCCTCCGGGGAGCTGTTTTTT.

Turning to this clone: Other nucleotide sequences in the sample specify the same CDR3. As DNA, the CDR3 is TGTGCCAGCAGCGTAGGACAGGTCAACACTGAAGCTTTCTTT. Translation: CASSVGQVNTEAFF. The chain recombines TRBV9 with TRBJ1-1, with D maybe TRBD1 (6 bases). The germline gives CDR1 SGDLS, CDR2 YYNGEE. The germline V and J ends were trimmed by 0 bases and 2 bases, with 8 bases remaining between them. This CDR3 spans 14 amino acids.

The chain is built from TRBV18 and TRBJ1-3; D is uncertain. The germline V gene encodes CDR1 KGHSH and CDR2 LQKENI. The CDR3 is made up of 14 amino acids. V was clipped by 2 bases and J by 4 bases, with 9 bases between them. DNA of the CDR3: TGTGCCAGCTCACCAGGGCGTGCAGGAAACACCATATATTTT. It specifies CASSPGRAGNTIYF.

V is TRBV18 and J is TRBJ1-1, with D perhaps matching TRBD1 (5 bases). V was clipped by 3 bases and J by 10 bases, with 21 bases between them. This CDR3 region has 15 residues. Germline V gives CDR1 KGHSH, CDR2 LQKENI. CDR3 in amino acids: CASSPNPTGPQGAFF. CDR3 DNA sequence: TGTGCCAGCTCACCGAACCCCACCGGACCCCAGGGAGCTTTCTTT. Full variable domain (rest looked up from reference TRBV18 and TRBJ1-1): NAGVMQNPRHLVRRRGQEARLRCSPMKGHSHVYWYRQLPEEGLKFMVYLQKENIIDESGMPKERFSAEFPKEGPSILRIQQVVRGDSAAYFCASSPNPTGPQGAFFGQGTRLTVV.

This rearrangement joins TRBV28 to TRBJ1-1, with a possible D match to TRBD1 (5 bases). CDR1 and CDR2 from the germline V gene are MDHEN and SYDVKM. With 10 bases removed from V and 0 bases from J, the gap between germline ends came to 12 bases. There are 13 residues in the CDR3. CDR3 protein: CATRGVLNTEAFF. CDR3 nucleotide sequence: TGTGCCACCAGAGGGGTATTGAACACTGAAGCTTTCTTT.

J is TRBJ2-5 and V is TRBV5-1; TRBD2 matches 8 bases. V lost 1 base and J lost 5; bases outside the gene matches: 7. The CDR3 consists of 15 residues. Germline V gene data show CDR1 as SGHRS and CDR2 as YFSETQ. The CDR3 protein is CASSLNGGGTETQYF. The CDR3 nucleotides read TGCGCCAGCAGCTTGAATGGCGGGGGGACGGAGACCCAGTACTTC.

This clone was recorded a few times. For the CDR3, the DNA is TGTGCCAGCAGCTTCCCGGGAGATGAAAAACTGTTTTTT. This gives the protein CASSFPGDEKLFF. J is TRBJ1-4 and V is TRBV5-5; no clear D. This CDR3 has 13 residues. Deletions cut 2 bases from V and 6 bases from J, with 8 bases between. Germline CDR1 and CDR2: SGHKS and YYEKEE (reference sequence).

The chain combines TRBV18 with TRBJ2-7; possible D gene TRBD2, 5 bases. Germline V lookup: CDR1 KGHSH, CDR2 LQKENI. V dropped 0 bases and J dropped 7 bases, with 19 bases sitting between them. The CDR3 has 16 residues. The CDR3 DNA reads TGTGCCAGCTCACCACCAGGGTATCTCTTGACGGGGGAGCAGTACTTC. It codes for CASSPPGYLLTGEQYF.

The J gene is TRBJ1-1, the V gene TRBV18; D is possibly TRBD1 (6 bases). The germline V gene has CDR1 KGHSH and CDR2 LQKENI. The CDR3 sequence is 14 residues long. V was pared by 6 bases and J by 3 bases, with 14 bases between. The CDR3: CASSPGTTDTEAFF. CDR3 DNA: TGTGCCAGCTCGCCCGGGACAACCGACACTGAAGCTTTCTTT.

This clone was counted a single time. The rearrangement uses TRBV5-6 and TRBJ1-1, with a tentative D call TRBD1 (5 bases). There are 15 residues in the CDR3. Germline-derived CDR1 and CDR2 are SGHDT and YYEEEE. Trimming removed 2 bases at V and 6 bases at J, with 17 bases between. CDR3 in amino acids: CASSFVQGIMAEAFF. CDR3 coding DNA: TGTGCCAGCAGCTTTGTGCAGGGTATTATGGCTGAAGCTTTCTTT.

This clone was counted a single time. The CDR3 loop is CASSLGTGALNEQYF. CDR3 in DNA: TGCGCCAGCAGCTTGGGGACAGGGGCTCTGAACGAGCAGTACTTC. The rearrangement uses TRBV5-1 and TRBJ2-7; 9 bases map to TRBD1. The junction had 6 bases not matched to a gene; V was cut back by 0 bases and J by 5 bases. CDR1 is SGHRS and CDR2 is YFSETQ in the germline V gene. This CDR3 is built from 15 residues.

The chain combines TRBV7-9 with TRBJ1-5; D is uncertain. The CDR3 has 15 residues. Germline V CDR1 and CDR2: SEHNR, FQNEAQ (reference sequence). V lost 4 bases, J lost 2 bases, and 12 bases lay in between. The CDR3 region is CASSSGPGGNQPQHF. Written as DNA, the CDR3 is TGTGCCAGCAGCTCTGGGCCCGGGGGCAATCAGCCCCAGCATTTT.

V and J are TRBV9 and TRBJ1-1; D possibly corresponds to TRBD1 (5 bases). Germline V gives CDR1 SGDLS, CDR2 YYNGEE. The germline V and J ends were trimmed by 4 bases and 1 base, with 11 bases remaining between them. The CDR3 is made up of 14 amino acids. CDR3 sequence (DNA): TGTGCCAGCAGCATACAGGACGGGAACACTGAAGCTTTCTTT. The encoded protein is CASSIQDGNTEAFF.

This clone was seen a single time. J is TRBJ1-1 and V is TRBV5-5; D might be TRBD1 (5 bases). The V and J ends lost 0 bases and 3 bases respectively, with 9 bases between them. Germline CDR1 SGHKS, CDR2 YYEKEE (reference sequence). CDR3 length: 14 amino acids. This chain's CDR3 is CASSLDWGDTEAFF. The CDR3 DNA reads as TGTGCCAGCAGCTTGGACTGGGGGGACACTGAAGCTTTCTTT.

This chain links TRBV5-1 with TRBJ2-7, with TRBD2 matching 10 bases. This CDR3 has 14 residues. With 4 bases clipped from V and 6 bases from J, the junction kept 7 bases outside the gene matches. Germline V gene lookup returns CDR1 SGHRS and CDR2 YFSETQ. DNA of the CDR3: TGCGCCAGCAGCCCCCTAGCGGGGGTAAGCGAGCAGTACTTC. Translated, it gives CASSPLAGVSEQYF.

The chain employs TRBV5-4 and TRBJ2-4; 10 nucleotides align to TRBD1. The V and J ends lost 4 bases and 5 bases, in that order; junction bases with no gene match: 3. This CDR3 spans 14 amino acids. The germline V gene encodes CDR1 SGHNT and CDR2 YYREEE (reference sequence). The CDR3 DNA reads TGTGCCAGCAGCCCAGGGACAGGGGAAAACATTCAGTACTTC. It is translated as CASSPGTGENIQYF.

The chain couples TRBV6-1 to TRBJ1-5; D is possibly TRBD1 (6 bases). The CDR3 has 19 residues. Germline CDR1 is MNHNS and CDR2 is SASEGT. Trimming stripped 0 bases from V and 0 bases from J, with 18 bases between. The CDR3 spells CASSEAKVGDISSNQPQHF. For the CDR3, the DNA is TGTGCCAGCAGTGAAGCGAAGGTGGGGGACATCTCTAGCAATCAGCCCCAGCATTTT.

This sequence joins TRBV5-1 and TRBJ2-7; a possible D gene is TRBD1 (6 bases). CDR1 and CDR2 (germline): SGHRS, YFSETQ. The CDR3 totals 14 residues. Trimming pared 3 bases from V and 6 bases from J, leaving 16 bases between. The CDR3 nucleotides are TGCGCCAGCAGCTGGACATTACAGGGTATCGAGCAGTACTTC. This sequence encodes CASSWTLQGIEQYF.

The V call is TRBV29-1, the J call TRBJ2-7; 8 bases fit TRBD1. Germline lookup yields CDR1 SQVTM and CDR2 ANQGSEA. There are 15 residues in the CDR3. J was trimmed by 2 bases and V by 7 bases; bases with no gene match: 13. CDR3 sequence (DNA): TGCAGCGCCGGGGACCCCACCAGGGGGCCCTACGAGCAGTACTTC. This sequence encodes CSAGDPTRGPYEQYF.

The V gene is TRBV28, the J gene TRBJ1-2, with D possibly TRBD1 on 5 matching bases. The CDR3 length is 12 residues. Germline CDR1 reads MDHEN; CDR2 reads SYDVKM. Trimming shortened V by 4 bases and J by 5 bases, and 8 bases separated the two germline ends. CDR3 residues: CASSSGLYGYTF. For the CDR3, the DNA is TGTGCCAGCAGTTCGGGACTGTATGGCTACACCTTC.